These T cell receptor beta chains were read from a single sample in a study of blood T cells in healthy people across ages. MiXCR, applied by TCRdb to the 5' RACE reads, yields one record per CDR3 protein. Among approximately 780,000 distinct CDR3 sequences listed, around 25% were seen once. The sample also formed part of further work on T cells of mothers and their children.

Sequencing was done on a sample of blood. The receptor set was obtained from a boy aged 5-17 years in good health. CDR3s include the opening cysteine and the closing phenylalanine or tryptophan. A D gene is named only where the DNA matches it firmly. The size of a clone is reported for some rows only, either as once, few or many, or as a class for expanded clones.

TGTGCCAGCAGTTACCCGAGAAAAGCGGAGACCCAGTACTTC	CASSYPRKAETQYF	few	TRBJ2-5	-	TRBV6-5
TGCGCCAGCAGCTTTAGGGGCGCGGGTGAAAAACTGTTTTTT	CASSFRGAGEKLFF	-	TRBJ1-4	-	TRBV5-1
TGTGCCAGCAGCGTCGGGGTAGCGGAGACCACAGATACGCAGTATTTT	CASSVGVAETTDTQYF	-	TRBJ2-3	-	TRBV9
TGTGCCAGCAGCTTGGGGGTGGGGGGGAATTCACCCCTCCACTTT	CASSLGVGGNSPLHF	-	TRBJ1-6	-	TRBV11-2
TGTGCCAGCAGCAATGTCAGCACAGATACGCAGTATTTT	CASSNVSTDTQYF	-	TRBJ2-3	-	TRBV12-3/TRBV12-4
TGTGCCAGCAGCCCCGAATCCGATTCAGGGAGCTTGAACACCGGGGAGCTGTTTTTT	CASSPESDSGSLNTGELFF	-	TRBJ2-2	-	TRBV7-3
TGTGCCAGCAGCCCAGACAGGGAAGGTTGGGCTTTCTTT	CASSPDREGWAFF	-	TRBJ1-1	TRBD1	TRBV11-2
TGTGCCAGCAGTCTCGGGGCAAGTGGGCGACTGTTTTTT	CASSLGASGRLFF	-	TRBJ1-4	-	TRBV12-3/TRBV12-4
TGCGCCAGCAGCTTGGTGGGCGCGGGGGGGCTCTACGAGCAGTACTTC	CASSLVGAGGLYEQYF	-	TRBJ2-7	TRBD2	TRBV5-1
TGTGCCAGCACCTATATCACGGGCGGGCTAGCGGGAGGTTCGAACACCGGGGAGCTGTTTTTT	CASTYITGGLAGGSNTGELFF	-	TRBJ2-2	TRBD2	TRBV12-3/TRBV12-4
TGTGCCAGCAGCTTAGGGCAGGGGCCAGCCTACGAGCAGTACTTC	CASSLGQGPAYEQYF	many	TRBJ2-7	-	TRBV7-8
TGTGCCAGCAGCGACGCCCCGGGACAGGGTAATGAAAAACTGTTTTTT	CASSDAPGQGNEKLFF	few	TRBJ1-4	TRBD1	TRBV9
TGTGCCAGCAGTTTGTCATCCGGGGCCGGCTACGAGCAGTACTTC	CASSLSSGAGYEQYF	-	TRBJ2-7	-	TRBV12-3/TRBV12-4
TGTGCCACCAGTGGCAGGGGTCTCAACGAGCAGTACTTC	CATSGRGLNEQYF	-	TRBJ2-7	-	TRBV24-1
TGCGCCAGCAGCCCGAGCGGGGTCTCCTACGAGCAGTACTTC	CASSPSGVSYEQYF	many	TRBJ2-7	TRBD2	TRBV5-1
TGTGCCAGCAGTTACCCTTCCGGAGGGGGCGGGGAGCTGTTTTTT	CASSYPSGGGGELFF	few	TRBJ2-2	-	TRBV6-6
TGCAGCGTTGAAGTCCTGGGGGAGATCTATGGCTACACCTTC	CSVEVLGEIYGYTF	-	TRBJ1-2	-	TRBV29-1
TGTGCCAGCTCCGCGGGGGGCATGCAGACTGAAGCTTTCTTT	CASSAGGMQTEAFF	few	TRBJ1-1	-	TRBV12-3/TRBV12-4
TGCAGTGCTAGAGGCCCCAAAAGCTCCTACGAGCGGTACTTC	CSARGPKSSYERYF	-	TRBJ2-7	-	TRBV20-1
TGCGCCAGCAGTCAGACAAAAGGGAGGGCCGATGAGCAGTTCTTC	CASSQTKGRADEQFF	-	TRBJ2-1	TRBD2	TRBV10-2
TGTGCCAGCAGCTCGCCAGGGGTGGATGAAAAACTGTTTTTT	CASSSPGVDEKLFF	-	TRBJ1-4	-	TRBV7-8
TGTGCCAGCAGCCAAGACCGACTAATGCCGGGACCAGAAAAAGAGACCCAGTACTTC	CASSQDRLMPGPEKETQYF	few	TRBJ2-5	-	TRBV3-1
TGTGCCAGCAGCCAACCGCCCAGGGCTACGAACACCGGGGAGCTGTTTTTT	CASSQPPRATNTGELFF	few	TRBJ2-2	-	TRBV3-1
TGTGCCAGCAGCGTTCAGGGGCAAGGGGAGCTGTTTTTT	CASSVQGQGELFF	many	TRBJ2-2	-	TRBV11-3
TGTGCCAGCAGTCCAAGATCGGGCTCTTCCTACGAGCAGTACTTC	CASSPRSGSSYEQYF	-	TRBJ2-7	-	TRBV27
TGTGCCAGCAGTGATTATAGCTCTGGAAACACCATATATTTT	CASSDYSSGNTIYF	-	TRBJ1-3	-	TRBV12-3/TRBV12-4
TGTGCCAGCAGATTGACAGGGCCGGGAGAGCAGTACTTC	CASRLTGPGEQYF	few	TRBJ2-7	TRBD1	TRBV2